Listed below are T cell receptor beta chains from one sample, sequenced in a study of cytomegalovirus exposure and HLA in healthy donors. The data were produced by immunoSEQ multiplex PCR, yet TCRdb's version contains in-frame clones alone and is incomplete. The data hold 200,000 to 250,000 clones, with 55% to 75% observed a single time. Sequenced material: PBMCs. Every receptor here comes from a man in his forties in good health and CMV-seropositive. Each CDR3 is given with its conserved first and last residue. The order of the fields is D gene, clone size, J gene, V gene, CDR3 DNA, CDR3 protein. The D gene is left open where the match is weak. Clone size is stated in some rows and not others, as once, few, many or a class when expanded.

D: NA; size: NA; J: TRBJ2-7; V: TRBV20-1; DNA: TGCAGTGTAAACCCGGGGTACGAGCAGTACTTC; CDR3: CSVNPGYEQYF
D: TRBD2; size: NA; J: TRBJ2-1; V: TRBV6-1; DNA: TGTGCCAGCAGTGAAGGTAGCGGGGGTTACAATGAGCAGTTCTTC; CDR3: CASSEGSGGYNEQFF
D: TRBD1; size: once; J: TRBJ2-7; V: TRBV19; DNA: TGTGCCAGTATGGGACAGTCCTACGAGCAGTACTTC; CDR3: CASMGQSYEQYF
D: NA; size: NA; J: TRBJ2-2; V: TRBV7-2; DNA: TGTGCCAGCAGCTTAACTATTCACACCGCCGGGGAGCTGTTTTTT; CDR3: CASSLTIHTAGELFF
D: NA; size: NA; J: TRBJ2-6; V: TRBV9; DNA: TGTGCCAGCAGCCCCGGACTGTCTGGGGCCAACGTCCTGACTTTC; CDR3: CASSPGLSGANVLTF
D: TRBD2; size: NA; J: TRBJ2-3; V: TRBV5-1; DNA: TGCGCCAGCAGCGGGGGACTAGCGGGGGGCTGGACTAGCACAGATACGCAGTATTTT; CDR3: CASSGGLAGGWTSTDTQYF
D: NA; size: NA; J: TRBJ1-1; V: TRBV19; DNA: TGTGCCAGTAGCCTTGGACAGAACACTGAAGCTTTCTTT; CDR3: CASSLGQNTEAFF
D: NA; size: NA; J: TRBJ2-2; V: TRBV4-2; DNA: TGTGCCAGCAGCCCCGGTCTTAACACCGGGGAGCTGTTTTTT; CDR3: CASSPGLNTGELFF
D: TRBD1; size: NA; J: TRBJ2-7; V: TRBV7-9; DNA: TGTGCCAGCAGCTATCCGGAAGGGACAGGGTCCTACGAGCAGTACTTC; CDR3: CASSYPEGTGSYEQYF
D: TRBD1; size: once; J: TRBJ2-7; V: TRBV11-1; DNA: TGTGCCAGCAGCAAGACAGGGATTGAGCAGTACTTC; CDR3: CASSKTGIEQYF
D: NA; size: few; J: TRBJ1-2; V: TRBV9; DNA: TGTGCCAGTTGGGGGGGGTATGGCTACACCTTC; CDR3: CASWGGYGYTF
D: NA; size: few; J: TRBJ1-1; V: TRBV13; DNA: TGTGCCAGCAGCTCCATCAGGGACTTCCACACTGAAGCTTTCTTT; CDR3: CASSSIRDFHTEAFF
D: NA; size: NA; J: TRBJ1-2; V: TRBV2; DNA: TGTGCCAGCAGGTTCCGCGGTCTTGGCTACACCTTC; CDR3: CASRFRGLGYTF
D: NA; size: few; J: TRBJ2-1; V: TRBV7-6; DNA: TGTGCCAGCAGCGTGAGTCCGACAGCCAATGAGCAGTTCTTC; CDR3: CASSVSPTANEQFF
D: NA; size: NA; J: TRBJ2-7; V: TRBV5-4; DNA: TGTGCCAGCAGCTTTGATGCCTTTTGGGAGCGGGAGCAGTACTTC; CDR3: CASSFDAFWEREQYF
D: TRBD2; size: NA; J: TRBJ2-1; V: TRBV6-6; DNA: TGTGCCAGCACCCGAGGAGCGGGGGGGCTGGCTGAGCAGTTCTTC; CDR3: CASTRGAGGLAEQFF
D: NA; size: NA; J: TRBJ1-2; V: TRBV19; DNA: TGTGCCAGTAGTATAGGCAACACAGGGTTAGGCTACACCTTC; CDR3: CASSIGNTGLGYTF
D: NA; size: NA; J: TRBJ1-2; V: TRBV28; DNA: TGTGCCAGCAGTTTAGAATACAAGGGCTACACCTTC; CDR3: CASSLEYKGYTF
D: TRBD2; size: NA; J: TRBJ2-2; V: TRBV7-2; DNA: TGTGCCAGCAGCTTAGTCTCTGGCGGGAGGAACACCGGGGAGCTGTTTTTT; CDR3: CASSLVSGGRNTGELFF
D: TRBD1; size: NA; J: TRBJ2-3; V: TRBV11-2; DNA: TGTGCCAGCACAGGGGGCAGGGGCCTCACAGATACGCAGTATTTT; CDR3: CASTGGRGLTDTQYF
D: TRBD1; size: few; J: TRBJ2-7; V: TRBV6-6; DNA: TGTGCCAGCAGTTATGGGACAGAGTACGAGCAGTACTTC; CDR3: CASSYGTEYEQYF
D: NA; size: once; J: TRBJ2-7; V: TRBV10-1; DNA: TGCGCCTCCCGGGAAGGGCTCCCCTACGAGCAGTACTTC; CDR3: CASREGLPYEQYF
D: TRBD1; size: NA; J: TRBJ2-5; V: TRBV19; DNA: TGTGCCAGTGCTAAGGGGGCCAAAGAGACCCAGTACTTC; CDR3: CASAKGAKETQYF
D: NA; size: once; J: TRBJ2-7; V: TRBV6-1; DNA: TGTGCCAGCATAAGTCGTACTTTGTCCCACGAGCAGTACTTC; CDR3: CASISRTLSHEQYF
D: NA; size: NA; J: TRBJ1-6; V: TRBV9; DNA: TGTGCCAGCAGCCATCCTGGGGGCCTGAATTCACCCCTCCACTTT; CDR3: CASSHPGGLNSPLHF
D: TRBD2; size: NA; J: TRBJ2-5; V: TRBV11-2; DNA: TGTGCCAGCAGCCCCCTTAGCGGGGGGACCCAAGAGACCCAGTACTTC; CDR3: CASSPLSGGTQETQYF
D: TRBD1; size: NA; J: TRBJ1-6; V: TRBV9; DNA: TGTGCCAGCAGCGTAGGAGACAGGGCCAATTCACCCCTCCACTTT; CDR3: CASSVGDRANSPLHF
D: NA; size: NA; J: TRBJ1-1; V: TRBV6-1; DNA: TGTGCCAGTGAGACCAGGGTAGGGGACACTGAAGCTTTCTTT; CDR3: CASETRVGDTEAFF
D: TRBD1; size: NA; J: TRBJ2-7; V: TRBV4-2; DNA: TGTGCCAGCAGCCAAGACCTTCCCGGGACAGGGATATCCTACGAGCAGTACTTC; CDR3: CASSQDLPGTGISYEQYF
D: NA; size: NA; J: TRBJ1-1; V: TRBV10-3; DNA: TGTGCCATCAGTGAGCGTCAGGGGATGAACACTGAAGCTTTCTTT; CDR3: CAISERQGMNTEAFF
D: TRBD2; size: NA; J: TRBJ2-7; V: TRBV5-1; DNA: TGCGCCAGCAGCTTGGCGGGGGGGACCTACGAGCAGTACTTC; CDR3: CASSLAGGTYEQYF
D: NA; size: NA; J: TRBJ2-2; V: TRBV13; DNA: TGTGCCAGCAGCTTCCGAAGAGGCGGCGGGACCGGGGAGCTGTTTTTT; CDR3: CASSFRRGGGTGELFF
D: TRBD1; size: few; J: TRBJ1-6; V: TRBV28; DNA: TGTGCCAGCAGACCTTCAGGGGGAAATAATTCACCCCTCCACTTT; CDR3: CASRPSGGNNSPLHF
D: NA; size: NA; J: TRBJ2-3; V: TRBV4-1; DNA: TGCGCCAGCAGCCAGGGTCGAGGCCTCCGGGATACGCAGTATTTT; CDR3: CASSQGRGLRDTQYF
D: NA; size: NA; J: TRBJ1-1; V: TRBV15; DNA: TGTGCCACCAGCAGAGATGGGCAGGGCGGCCTGAACACTGAAGCTTTCTTT; CDR3: CATSRDGQGGLNTEAFF
D: NA; size: NA; J: TRBJ2-7; V: TRBV13; DNA: TGTGCCAGCAGCTTAGGCCAGACCCCGGCGGCCTACGAGCAGTACTTC; CDR3: CASSLGQTPAAYEQYF
D: NA; size: NA; J: TRBJ2-3; V: TRBV5-1; DNA: TGCGCCAGCAGCGCCCGCGGGGCCGTCACAGATACGCAGTATTTT; CDR3: CASSARGAVTDTQYF
D: NA; size: NA; J: TRBJ2-7; V: TRBV27; DNA: TGTGCCAGCAGAAGGACAGGACTACTCTACGAGCAGTACTTC; CDR3: CASRRTGLLYEQYF
D: NA; size: NA; J: TRBJ1-4; V: TRBV5-1; DNA: TGCGCCAGCAGCCCCCGGGGAGGAGGAGGAGGAACTAATGAAAAACTGTTTTTT; CDR3: CASSPRGGGGGTNEKLFF
D: NA; size: NA; J: TRBJ1-1; V: TRBV5-1; DNA: TGCGCCAGCAGCTTGGAGGGGCGGTCCGGGTGGTCTGAAGCTTTCTTT; CDR3: CASSLEGRSGWSEAFF
D: NA; size: NA; J: TRBJ1-3; V: TRBV7-2; DNA: TGTGCCAGCAGCTCCAACCCACGGGGATCCTCTGGAAACACCATATATTTT; CDR3: CASSSNPRGSSGNTIYF
D: TRBD1; size: NA; J: TRBJ2-7; V: TRBV7-9; DNA: TGTGCCTCCGCGGCCCAGGGGGCGGGCGAGCAGTACTTC; CDR3: CASAAQGAGEQYF
D: TRBD2; size: NA; J: TRBJ2-1; V: TRBV11-2; DNA: TGTGCCAGCAGCTTAGGGCTAGGGCGGGGGGAAACCAATGAGCAGTTCTTC; CDR3: CASSLGLGRGETNEQFF
D: TRBD1; size: NA; J: TRBJ2-3; V: TRBV27; DNA: TGTGCCAGCAGTTTATCCTCGTGGGACAGCGGCCTTACAGATACGCAGTATTTT; CDR3: CASSLSSWDSGLTDTQYF
D: NA; size: NA; J: TRBJ2-7; V: TRBV19; DNA: TGTGCCAGTAGTAGGCGGGACGGCCCCTACGAGCAGTACTTC; CDR3: CASSRRDGPYEQYF
D: NA; size: NA; J: TRBJ2-7; V: TRBV6-5; DNA: TGTGCCAGCAGTTTAACAGGGGGAGGGAATTACGAGCAGTACTTC; CDR3: CASSLTGGGNYEQYF
D: TRBD1; size: NA; J: TRBJ1-4; V: TRBV5-1; DNA: TGCGCCAGCAGCTTTGACAGGGCAGCTAATGAAAAACTGTTTTTT; CDR3: CASSFDRAANEKLFF
D: TRBD1; size: NA; J: TRBJ2-5; V: TRBV19; DNA: TGTGCCAGTAGTTCCTGGACAGGCCTCCTACAAGAGACCCAGTACTTC; CDR3: CASSSWTGLLQETQYF
D: NA; size: NA; J: TRBJ2-7; V: TRBV20-1; DNA: TGCAGTGCTAGAGACGGAGCTGAGCAGTACTTC; CDR3: CSARDGAEQYF
D: TRBD1; size: NA; J: TRBJ1-2; V: TRBV27; DNA: TGTGCCAGCAGCCTACGGGACAGCTATGGCTACACCTTC; CDR3: CASSLRDSYGYTF